The clone carrying this TCR beta chain was recorded at least ten times. What it binds is unknown. The CDR3 spans 13 residues. V lost 2 bases and J 10 bases, leaving 12 bases between the germline ends. Per germline, CDR1 LGHDT and CDR2 YNNKEL (reference sequence). Naive CD8 T cells were FACS-sorted by CD8+CD4-CCR7+CD45RA+ markers. Each CDR3 protein is one row after TCRdb ran MiXCR on the PCR reads. Here the sample spans approximately 40,000 distinct CDR3 sequences, approximately 17% being singletons. This entry is derived from a study of molecular identifiers for immune sequencing clone quantification. Study-wide points: Over 98% of CMV-specific effector molecules, but under 1% of naive ones, were in clones above 20 copies.

This chain links TRBV3-1 with TRBJ2-1; a possible D gene is TRBD2 (6 bases). The sequencing sample was made of naive CD8+ T cells from blood, with Jurkat cell RNA spiked in. As to subset: FACS-sorted CD8+CD4-CCR7+CD45RA+ naive T cells. The TCR originated in a human donor in good health. Some libraries in this study had Jurkat cell RNA spiked in. Here the CDR3 reads CASSQIWGEEQFF. CDR3 bases: TGTGCCAGCAGCCAAATATGGGGGGAAGAGCAGTTCTTC.